This TCR beta chain was identified in a study of blood T cell repertoires in COVID-19 (dated by TCRdb to 2019 to 2021). Study-wide context: Collaborator samples came from the United States, Italy and Spain and covered acute and convalescent phases of COVID-19. Nearly every sample came with metadata listing a de-identified subject ID, COVID-19 status, age in years and sex. Subjects who had been exposed to COVID-19, were actively infected with it, or had recovered from it provided the deeply sampled blood TCRbeta repertoires that made up the dataset. The prospective study material was composed of cDNA or gDNA derived from T cells, B-cell-depleted T cells, or PBMCs. The repertoires were made available in a free public database intended to serve as a resource for research on the immune response to SARS-CoV-2. HLA class I and class II types, where available, came from metadata supplied by the sample provider rather than from assay-based typing. Samples came from the ongoing ImmuneRACE study (first 160 participants) plus 1,254 subjects from 6 global collaborators.

Including the terminal cysteine and phenylalanine, the CDR3 comprises 11 residues. CDR3 DNA is the only sequence kept; it has 33 bases, read in frame from the first base. Between the V and J ends, shortened by 3 bases and 4 bases respectively, the junction contains 3 bases. A single count supports this clone. What this receptor recognizes is not known. No much larger clone exists at a distance of one base, and base qualities are not known. Broader findings and caveats from the paper: The quantity of clinical and demographic metadata differed by source and by participant and was supplied without curation.

TCRbeta CDR3 regions were amplified from genomic DNA by means of the immunoSEQ Assay, a bias-controlled multiplex PCR. From the authors' description of their analysis: The number of nucleated cells in each sample was estimated from the amplification of reference gene primers within the assay. To quantify the absolute abundance of each unique TCRbeta CDR3 rearrangement, sequence reads were collapsed and filtered. For each sample, productive Simpson clonality was calculated as the square root of Simpson's diversity index over productive rearrangements. The table comes from immuneACCESS by way of TCRdb, which keeps in-frame sequences with V and J called. Part of the clones is missing from these tables; in studies checked, under half for an unresolved V gene and the rest for unknown reasons. Clone size and the V and J calls come from that table; the DNA yielded D and trimming. Counted in this sample were 210,000 or so clones; just over 85% of them appeared once. 1.4% to 1.5% of the sample rests with the top ten.

Whole blood was collected in K2EDTA tubes by collaborating institutions according to the institutions' own protocols. For TCRbeta analysis, collaborator samples were shipped as frozen whole blood, as isolated PBMCs, or as DNA extracted from either sample type. This chain joins TRBV12-3 or TRBV12-4 to TRBJ1-1; there is no confident call for the D gene. The specimen sequenced was peripheral blood. The receptor was derived from a man aged 18 to 29 with active or convalescent COVID-19. The DNA is as follows: TGTGCCAGCAGTTTTAGCACTGAAGCTTTCTTT. Its protein reads: CASSFSTEAFF.